This T cell receptor beta chain came from a study of Ad26.COV2.S vaccination and SARS-CoV-2 variants listed by TCRdb under 2021. With respect to the entire study: Donors in the vaccine arm were drawn from COV1001, a phase I-IIa trial of Ad26.COV2.S in healthy adults that was multicentre, randomized, double-blind and placebo-controlled. Dosing of Ad26.COV2.S was intramuscular, at either 5x10^10 or 1x10^11 viral particles, delivered as one shot or as two shots spaced 56 days apart. The specificity and breadth of SARS-CoV-2-reactive T cell receptors after Ad26.COV2.S vaccination were assessed by TCRbeta repertoire sequencing. A total of around 32 samples were included in the TCR-sequenced set, comprising around 19 Ad26.COV2.S vaccine recipients, 5 placebo recipients and 8 SARS-CoV-2 convalescent individuals. Participants in the trial were split at random into five groups of five each, receiving low-dose or high-dose Ad26.COV2.S once or twice, or else placebo on both occasions. Investigators did not know the trial group allocation while performing experiments and assessing outcomes. General findings and caveats noted by the study authors: The study was not powered for comparison of responses between vaccine doses or regimens. Comparable non-spike TCR breadth was observed between vaccine and placebo recipients, consistent with only spike being contained in the vaccine. After vaccination, substantial breadth of spike-specific CD8+ and CD4+ T cell responses was reported. It was noted by the authors that total T cell responses may have been underestimated by the TCR breadth and depth analyses. Ad26.COV2.S recipients had higher spike-specific TCR breadth than placebo recipients (P = 0.0014).

Concerning this clone: Its antigen target is currently unknown. The sample holds no much larger clone one base away, and base qualities are not on file.

Counted from cysteine to phenylalanine, this CDR3 has 13 amino acids. Left in the record is the CDR3 DNA by itself, 39 bases read in frame from the first base. V is clipped by 4 bases and J by 6 bases, and the sequence between their germline boundaries is 9 bases long. The germline V gene supplies CDR1 SGHNT and CDR2 YENEEA. The immunoSEQ Assay was the method used to sequence TCRbeta CDR3 regions. After extraction, genomic DNA underwent amplification by bias-controlled multiplex PCR, followed by high-throughput sequencing. For the original study's pipeline: To quantify the absolute abundance of every unique TCRbeta CDR3 region, sequences were collapsed and filtered. T cell fraction was estimated by normalizing TCRbeta template counts to usable DNA, with usable DNA measured through amplification of reference genes found in all nucleated cells. Repertoire TCRs were annotated as SARS-CoV-2-specific when V gene, CDR3 amino acid sequence and J gene were exactly matched to a known reactive TCR set. The reference SARS-CoV-2 TCR set was derived from MIRA and filtered for enrichment in COVID-19-positive ImmuneCODE repertoires, a step that removed public or cross-reactive TCRs. Using the MIRA antigens, annotated TCRs were further analysed by specific ORF or by position within an ORF. Breadth was defined as annotated unique rearrangements over total unique productive rearrangements; depth was the summed frequency of those rearrangements. Two-sided Wilcoxon rank-sum tests were applied when comparing TCR breadth between groups. Sourced from immuneACCESS, this table was stored by TCRdb with only in-frame sequences that have V and J called. A share of the clones is absent; for the studies checked, an unresolved V gene accounts for under half, and the remainder has no known explanation. V and J calls and clone size are as listed in that table; D and trimming were resolved from the DNA. The sample table lists under 550,000 clones, roughly 90% of them with a count of one. The top ten hold less than 4.5% of the sample.

The treatment or condition tag for this specimen amounts to: 15 to 20 received Ad26.COV2.S at low or high dose, single or two shots; about 5 received placebo; per-sample allocation not given. For vaccine and placebo recipients, the sequenced repertoires came from samples collected on day 63 after the first injection. Between 29 July and 7 August 2020, Cohort 1b enrolled about two dozen adults aged 18-55 years at one site in Boston, USA. Ad26.COV2.S was a replication-incompetent adenovirus type 26 vector expressing a prefusion-stabilized SARS-CoV-2 spike protein from the original Wuhan strain. The chain is encoded by TRBV11-3 joined to TRBJ2-2, with the identity of the D gene unclear. This specimen consisted of peripheral blood, obtained in a trial of Ad26.COV2.S vaccine versus placebo. The TCR sequence derives from a person aged 18-65 years who received the Ad26.COV2.S COVID-19 vaccine or a placebo. The sequenced DNA: TGTGCCAGCAGCTCCACGAGTCCCGGGGAGCTGTTTTTT. Its protein product is CASSSTSPGELFF.